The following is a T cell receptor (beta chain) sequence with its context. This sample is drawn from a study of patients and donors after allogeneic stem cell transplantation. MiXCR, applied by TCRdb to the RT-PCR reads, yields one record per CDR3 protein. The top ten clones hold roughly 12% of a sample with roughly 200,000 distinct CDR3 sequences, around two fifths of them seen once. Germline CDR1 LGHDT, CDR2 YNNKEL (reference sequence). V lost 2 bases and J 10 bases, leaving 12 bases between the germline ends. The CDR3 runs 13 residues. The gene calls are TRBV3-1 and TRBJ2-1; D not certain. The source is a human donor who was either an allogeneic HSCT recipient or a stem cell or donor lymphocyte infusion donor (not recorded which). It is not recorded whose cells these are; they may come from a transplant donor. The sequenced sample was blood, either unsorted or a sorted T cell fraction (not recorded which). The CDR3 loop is CASSQSFQPEQFF. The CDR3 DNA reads TGTGCCAGCAGCCAATCGTTCCAACCCGAGCAGTTCTTC.